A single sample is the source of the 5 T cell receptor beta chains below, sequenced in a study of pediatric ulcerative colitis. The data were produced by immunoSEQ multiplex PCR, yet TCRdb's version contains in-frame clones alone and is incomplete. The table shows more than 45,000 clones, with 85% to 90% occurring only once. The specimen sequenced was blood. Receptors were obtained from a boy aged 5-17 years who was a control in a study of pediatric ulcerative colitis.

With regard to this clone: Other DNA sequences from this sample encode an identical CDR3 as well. CDR3 loop: CASSLGRDYGYTF. CDR3 nucleotides: TGTGCCAGCAGCTTAGGGAGGGACTATGGCTACACCTTC. V and J are TRBV5-6 and TRBJ1-2; unclear D gene. Germline CDR1 SGHDT, CDR2 YYEEEE. V was shortened by 2 bases and J by 3 bases, with 8 bases between the two germline ends. This CDR3 region has 13 residues.

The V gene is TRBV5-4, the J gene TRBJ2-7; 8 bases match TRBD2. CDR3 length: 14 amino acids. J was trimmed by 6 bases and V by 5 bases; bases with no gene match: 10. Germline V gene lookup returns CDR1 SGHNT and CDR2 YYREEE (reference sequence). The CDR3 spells CASRTSGGPLEQYF. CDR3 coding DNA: TGTGCCAGCAGGACATCGGGGGGGCCCCTCGAGCAGTACTTC.

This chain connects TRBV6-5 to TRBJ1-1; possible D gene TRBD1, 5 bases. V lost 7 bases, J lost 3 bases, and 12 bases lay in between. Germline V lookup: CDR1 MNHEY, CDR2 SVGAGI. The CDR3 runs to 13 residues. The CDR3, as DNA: TGTGCCAGCACGGGCAGGGCGTACACTGAAGCTTTCTTT. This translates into CASTGRAYTEAFF.

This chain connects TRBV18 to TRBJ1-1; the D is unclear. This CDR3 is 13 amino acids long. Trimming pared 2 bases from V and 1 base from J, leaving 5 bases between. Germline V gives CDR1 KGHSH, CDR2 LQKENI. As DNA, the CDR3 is TGTGCCAGCTCACCAATCGAGAACACTGAAGCTTTCTTT. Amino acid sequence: CASSPIENTEAFF.

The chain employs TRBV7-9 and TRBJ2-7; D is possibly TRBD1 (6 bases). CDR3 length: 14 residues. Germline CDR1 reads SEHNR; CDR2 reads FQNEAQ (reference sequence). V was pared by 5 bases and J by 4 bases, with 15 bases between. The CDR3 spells CASSPRDTVYEQYF. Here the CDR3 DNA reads TGTGCCAGCAGCCCTCGGGACACCGTTTACGAGCAGTACTTC.